The 23 T cell receptor beta chains below come from one sample, sequenced in a study of cytomegalovirus exposure and HLA in healthy donors (TCRdb year 2017). Library preparation employed the immunoSEQ multiplex PCR assay. A mixture of 60 forward primers for TCR Vbeta segments and 13 reverse primers for TCR Jbeta segments was used in the multiplex PCR. Sourced from immuneACCESS, this table was stored by TCRdb with only in-frame sequences that have V and J called. A share of the clones is absent; for the studies checked, an unresolved V gene accounts for under half, and the remainder has no known explanation. The sample table shows under 45,000 clones, and roughly 80% are seen once. The ten largest clonotypes hold 1.4% of the sample. The sequenced sample was PBMCs. The receptors were sampled from a man younger than 40 in good health and CMV-seronegative.

DNA of the CDR3: TGCGCCAGCAGCTTCTACCGACAGGGGAGCTCCTATAATTCACCCCTCCACTTT. Translating it yields CASSFYRQGSSYNSPLHF. The rearrangement joins TRBV5-1 to TRBJ1-6; 8 nucleotides agree with TRBD1. This CDR3 has 18 residues. V shed 2 bases and J 0 bases; nucleotides not matched to a gene: 7. Germline V lookup: CDR1 SGHRS, CDR2 YFSETQ.

A remark on this clone: This specimen includes other DNA sequences encoding the same CDR3. The chain uses TRBV7-2 and TRBJ2-7; weak D call: TRBD2 (6 bases). V lost 5 bases to trimming and J lost 6 bases, with 17 bases between them. Germline V gene data show CDR1 as SGHTA and CDR2 as FQGNSA. The CDR3 has 14 amino acids. DNA for the CDR3: TGTGCCAGCAGCCTGGGGAACGGGGGTTCCGAGCAGTACTTC. This gives the protein CASSLGNGGSEQYF.

The V gene is TRBV7-2, the J gene TRBJ1-2; the match to TRBD1 covers 9 bases. Trimming took 1 base from V and 5 from J; bases not matched to a gene: 5. This CDR3 contains 15 residues. In germline, CDR1 is SGHTA, CDR2 FQGNSA. The CDR3 DNA reads as TGTGCCAGCAGCTTAGGACAGGGGGTGGGGTATGGCTACACCTTC. This codes for CASSLGQGVGYGYTF.

The rearrangement joins TRBV10-1 to TRBJ2-5, with 12 bases aligning to TRBD2. The better agreement between TRBJ2-7 and the DNA end casts doubt on the J call. The CDR3 covers 14 residues. The germline CDR1 and CDR2 sequences are WNHNN and SYGVQD (reference sequence). CDR3 residues: CASSALAGGSEQYF. The CDR3 region has the DNA TGCGCCAGCAGTGCCCTAGCGGGAGGGAGCGAGCAGTACTTC.

This clone appeared a few times. The genes are TRBV13 and TRBJ2-3; 7 nucleotides agree with TRBD1. This CDR3 has 14 residues. The V and J ends lost 5 bases and 6 bases, in that order; junction bases with no gene match: 8. Germline V gene data show CDR1 as PRHDT and CDR2 as FYEKMQ (reference sequence). This chain's CDR3 is CASSHRTGVDTQYF. The CDR3 DNA reads as TGTGCCAGCAGCCACCGGACAGGCGTTGATACGCAGTATTTT.

This clone came up once. This chain uses TRBV7-2 with TRBJ1-6, with 9 bases matching TRBD1. Germline trimming cut 4 bases from V and 9 bases from J; bases unmatched to any gene: 4. The V gene's germline CDR1 is SGHTA and CDR2 FQGNSA. The CDR3 consists of 14 residues. In DNA form, the CDR3 reads TGTGCCAGCAGCTCCCGGGACAGGGCTTCACCCCTCCACTTT. It encodes CASSSRDRASPLHF.

V usage is TRBV2 and J usage is TRBJ2-5; D ambiguous. CDR1 and CDR2 from the germline V gene are SNHLY and FYNNEI. The CDR3 totals 13 residues. Trimming removed 7 bases at V and 7 bases at J, with 16 bases between. The CDR3 is CASIREVTRTQYF. CDR3 nucleotide sequence: TGTGCCAGCATCAGAGAGGTAACCAGGACCCAGTACTTC. The entire variable domain, with the rest obtained from reference TRBV2 and TRBJ2-5, is as follows: EPEVTQTPSHQVTQMGQEVILRCVPISNHLYFYWYRQILGQKVEFLVSFYNNEISEKSEIFDDQFSVERPDGSNFTLKIRSTKLEDSAMYFCASIREVTRTQYFGPGTRLLVL.

The chain uses TRBV30 and TRBJ2-2; 9 bases line up with TRBD2. The CDR3 consists of 15 residues. CDR1 is GTSNPN, CDR2 SVGIG, per germline (reference sequence). The trim removed 3 bases at V and 4 bases at J, leaving 6 bases unmatched. CDR3 protein: CAWRFAGGSTGELFF. The DNA for the CDR3 is TGTGCCTGGAGATTTGCGGGAGGGTCCACCGGGGAGCTGTTTTTT.

Regarding this clone: One junction end does not reproduce the germline sequence, and a read error may be involved. The chain couples TRBV10-3 to TRBJ1-2, with 7 nucleotides matching TRBD1. The CDR3 is 13 residues long. The germline V gene encodes CDR1 ENHRY and CDR2 SYGVKD. The CDR3 loop reads CVISDRAAYGYTF. The CDR3 DNA reads as TGTGTCATCAGTGACAGGGCGGCCTATGGCTACACCTTC.

V usage is TRBV7-2 and J usage is TRBJ2-5; D is perhaps TRBD2 (6 bases). The V end was cut by 5 bases, the J end by 2 bases, with 24 bases between. The CDR3 runs 18 residues. In germline, CDR1 is SGHTA, CDR2 FQGNSA. In DNA form, the CDR3 reads TGTGCCAGCAGCACCTTCGCGGGCGGGACTTCGATTCAAGAGACCCAGTACTTC. Translated: CASSTFAGGTSIQETQYF.

The rearrangement links TRBV28 to TRBJ2-7; D perhaps matches TRBD1 (5 bases). The V end lost 3 bases, the J end lost 5 bases, and 14 bases lay between the germline ends. This CDR3 is built from 14 residues. Germline loops: CDR1 MDHEN, CDR2 SYDVKM. The CDR3 DNA reads TGTGCCAGCAGTTTCCCTCCCATGGGGCACGAGCAGTACTTC. It specifies CASSFPPMGHEQYF.

The rearrangement links TRBV9 to TRBJ2-7, with 7 bases identical to TRBD2. CDR3 length: 14 amino acids. Germline CDR1 reads SGDLS; CDR2 reads YYNGEE. V dropped 3 bases and J dropped 5; count of bases not matched to a gene: 8. The chain's CDR3 is CASSASGKLDEQYF. CDR3 coding DNA: TGTGCCAGCAGCGCAAGCGGGAAACTCGACGAGCAGTACTTC.

CDR3 coding DNA: TGTGCCAGCAGCCCCCCGTACCAAGAGGGGCAGTACTTC. Translating it yields CASSPPYQEGQYF. The chain has TRBV7-2 and TRBJ2-7, with D possibly matching TRBD2 (5 bases). The CDR3 is made up of 13 amino acids. Trimming removed 5 bases from V and 9 bases from J, with 17 bases in between. Germline V lookup: CDR1 SGHTA, CDR2 FQGNSA.

This clone was counted only a few times. The gene calls are TRBV7-2 and TRBJ2-7; TRBD2 agrees at 7 bases. The CDR3 loop spans 16 amino acids. With 4 bases clipped from V and 0 bases from J, the junction kept 9 bases outside the gene matches. CDR1 is SGHTA and CDR2 is FQGNSA in the germline V gene. The DNA for the CDR3 is TGTGCCAGCAGCTCTCCCCGACTAGCTTCCTCCTACGAGCAGTACTTC. It specifies CASSSPRLASSYEQYF.

CDR3 residues: CASSRGQGNLYGYTF. CDR3 nucleotide sequence: TGCGCCAGCAGCAGGGGACAGGGAAATCTCTATGGCTACACCTTC. This chain joins TRBV5-1 and TRBJ1-2, with 9 bases lining up with TRBD1. Germline CDR1 and CDR2: SGHRS and YFSETQ. V was pared by 4 bases and J by 4 bases, with 8 bases of the junction left unmatched. The CDR3 runs to 15 residues.

The V call is TRBV19, the J call TRBJ2-1, with 7 bases matching TRBD2. V lost 6 bases, J lost 0 bases, and 5 bases stayed unmatched. Germline values: CDR1 LNHDA, CDR2 SQIVND (reference sequence). The CDR3 is 15 amino acids. This CDR3 reads CASRLRGSSYNEQFF. CDR3 DNA sequence: TGTGCCAGTAGACTCCGCGGGAGCTCCTACAATGAGCAGTTCTTC.

V is TRBV7-2 and J is TRBJ1-5, with 7 bases aligning to TRBD1. Germline-derived CDR1 and CDR2 are SGHTA and FQGNSA. There are 13 residues in the CDR3. V lost 5 bases to trimming and J lost 4 bases; unmatched junction nucleotides: 2. The CDR3 region is CASSSRGNQPQHF. The CDR3 DNA is TGTGCCAGCAGCAGCAGGGGGAATCAGCCCCAGCATTTT.

Only a few counts were recorded for this clone. This sample includes further DNA sequences coding for the same CDR3. This chain joins TRBV6-4 and TRBJ2-3; 8 bases agree with TRBD2. CDR1 MRHNA and CDR2 SNTAGT come from the germline V gene. V was clipped by 4 bases and J by 0 bases; unmatched bases: 0. This CDR3 has 14 amino acids. CDR3 region: CASSASGSTDTQYF. The CDR3, as DNA: TGTGCCAGCAGTGCTAGCGGGAGCACAGATACGCAGTATTTT.

This chain uses TRBV7-2 with TRBJ2-7; D might be TRBD2 (6 bases). The germline gives CDR1 SGHTA, CDR2 FQGNSA. Trimming stripped 0 bases from V and 2 bases from J, with 26 bases between. This CDR3 comprises 20 residues. The CDR3 DNA reads TGTGCCAGCAGCTTAGCTGGAGGGCTACGGCTAGCGAGAGACACCTACGAGCAGTACTTC. It codes for CASSLAGGLRLARDTYEQYF.

CDR3: CASSPRRENNEQFF. The CDR3 bases are TGTGCCAGCAGCCCGAGGAGGGAAAACAATGAGCAGTTCTTC. The V and J genes are TRBV11-2 and TRBJ2-1; tentatively, D is TRBD2 (6 bases). The CDR3 consists of 14 residues. The germline V gene has CDR1 SGHAT and CDR2 FQNNGV. Trimming cost V 5 bases and J 5 bases, with 13 bases left between them.

The gene calls are TRBV27 and TRBJ2-7; 9 nucleotides line up with TRBD2. The J segment lost 5 bases and the V segment lost 6 bases, leaving 11 bases of the junction unmatched. The CDR3 length is 15 residues. The germline V gene has CDR1 MNHEY and CDR2 SMNVEV (reference sequence). The CDR3 region has the DNA TGTGCCAGCAGCTCCCCCCCTAGCGGGAAAAACGAGCAGTACTTC. It translates to CASSSPPSGKNEQYF.

V and J are TRBV7-9 and TRBJ2-2; the D is unclear. This CDR3 has 13 residues. Germline CDR1 reads SEHNR; CDR2 reads FQNEAQ (reference sequence). V lost 7 bases and J lost 11, with 17 bases in between. For the CDR3, the DNA is TGTGCCAGCATCCCCGCCAGGTCTTTCGAGCTGTTTTTT. It codes for CASIPARSFELFF.

The V call is TRBV25-1, the J call TRBJ2-5, with D possibly TRBD2 on 5 matching bases. This CDR3 region has 16 residues. The ends were cut back, 0 bases at V and 0 bases at J, with 11 bases in the middle. Germline lookup yields CDR1 MGHDK and CDR2 SYGVNS. CDR3 in DNA: TGTGCCAGCAGTGAATATGAGGGCCGGTACCAAGAGACCCAGTACTTC. Translated, it gives CASSEYEGRYQETQYF.